The T cell receptor (beta chain) described here comes from a study of blood T cell repertoires in COVID-19. Study overall: Samples representing acute and convalescent COVID-19 were sourced from the United States, Italy and Spain. PBMCs, B-cell-depleted T cells, or T cells provided the cDNA or gDNA that made up the material.

Germline-derived CDR1 and CDR2 are SGHVS and FNYEAQ. The length of the CDR3 is 17 residues. V lost 2 bases and J 4 bases, leaving 15 bases between the germline ends. In the original analysis: Estimation of nucleated cell counts was performed using reference gene primer amplification. Some clones are missing from TCRdb's copy, which holds only in-frame ones; the method was immunoSEQ multiplex PCR. V and J calls and clone size are copied from that table; D and trimming were computed from the DNA. There are some 150,000 clones in the sample; 75% to 90% occur only once, and about 2.5% lies in the top ten.

The receptor was derived from a woman aged 70-85 years with acute or convalescent COVID-19. Sequenced sample: peripheral blood. The V call is TRBV7-6, the J call TRBJ2-6; no firm D call. CDR3 coding DNA: TGTGCCAGCAGCTTAAATTCAGTAAGATCGGGGGCCAACGTCCTGACTTTC. Residues: CASSLNSVRSGANVLTF.